These 21 T cell receptor beta chains share one sample of origin, sequenced in a study of cytomegalovirus exposure and HLA in healthy donors. 13 Jbeta primers and 60 Vbeta primers were used for the PCR. Profiling relied on immunoSEQ multiplex PCR, and the TCRdb table lists in-frame clones only, not all of them. The data show fewer than 90,000 clones, about 80% seen once. Sequencing input: PBMCs. The receptor source for this set is a male donor in good health and CMV-seronegative.

The V gene is TRBV28, the J gene TRBJ1-4; TRBD1 aligns across 10 bases. This CDR3 is 16 amino acids long. Losses at the gene ends were 4 bases for V and 6 bases for J; bases not matched to a gene: 8. CDR1 and CDR2 from the germline V gene are MDHEN and SYDVKM. CDR3 loop: CASSSAPGTGDEKLFF. The CDR3 bases are TGTGCCAGCAGTTCGGCCCCCGGGACAGGGGATGAAAAACTGTTTTTT.

This clone was seen a handful of times. The chain is built from TRBV27 and TRBJ2-7; 10 bases are a match to TRBD2. CDR3 length: 14 amino acids. CDR1 is MNHEY, CDR2 SMNVEV, per germline (reference sequence). The trim removed 3 bases at V and 3 bases at J, leaving 2 bases unmatched. The DNA for the CDR3 is TGTGCCAGCAGTTTCAAGCGGGAGGGCTACGAGCAGTACTTC. Translation: CASSFKREGYEQYF.

The rearrangement joins TRBV11-3 to TRBJ2-1; 7 nucleotides align to TRBD2. Trimming cost V 1 base and J 10 bases; bases outside gene matches: 7. The CDR3 has 14 residues. In germline, CDR1 is SGHNT, CDR2 YENEEA. In DNA form, the CDR3 reads TGTGCCAGCAGCTTAGCGGGAGGATCCGGAGAGCAGTTCTTC. Amino acid sequence: CASSLAGGSGEQFF.

J is TRBJ2-3 and V is TRBV7-6, with D unresolved. There are 12 residues in the CDR3. The germline V and J ends were trimmed by 5 bases and 3 bases, with 6 bases remaining between them. Germline V gene lookup returns CDR1 SGHVS and CDR2 FNYEAQ. The CDR3 sequence is CASSPATDTQYF. In nucleotides, the CDR3 is TGTGCCAGCAGCCCCGCGACAGATACGCAGTATTTT.

CDR3 in amino acids: CASSGSRDSSYEQYF. The CDR3 DNA is TGTGCCAGCAGCGGATCCCGGGACAGTTCCTACGAGCAGTACTTC. The V gene is TRBV28, the J gene TRBJ2-7; 7 bases map to TRBD1. Germline CDR1 and CDR2: MDHEN and SYDVKM. The CDR3 loop spans 15 amino acids. Germline trimming cut 6 bases from V and 1 base from J; bases unmatched to any gene: 9.

The chain has TRBV27 and TRBJ1-5, with TRBD1 identical over 10 bases. The CDR3 is 19 residues long. The trim removed 5 bases at V and 5 bases at J, leaving 18 bases unmatched. Per germline, CDR1 MNHEY and CDR2 SMNVEV (reference sequence). CDR3 in amino acids: CASSAISGTGAQFYQPQHF. CDR3 bases: TGTGCCAGCAGTGCGATCTCCGGGACAGGGGCCCAATTTTATCAGCCCCAGCATTTT.

The chain has TRBV10-3 and TRBJ1-2, with D perhaps matching TRBD1 (6 bases). Trimming pared 4 bases from V and 0 bases from J, leaving 12 bases between. Per the germline V gene, CDR1 is ENHRY and CDR2 is SYGVKD. The CDR3 extends over 15 amino acids. In DNA form, the CDR3 reads TGTGCCATCAGTGCCCCACAGGGTGCTAACTATGGCTACACCTTC. Its translation: CAISAPQGANYGYTF.

The V and J genes are TRBV6-5 and TRBJ1-5; D remains unclear. This CDR3 is 15 amino acids long. Germline V gene data show CDR1 as MNHEY and CDR2 as SVGAGI. Trimming removed 0 bases at V and 0 bases at J, with 6 bases between. Written as DNA, the CDR3 is TGTGCCAGCAGTTACTCGGGAGATAGCAATCAGCCCCAGCATTTT. Its translation is CASSYSGDSNQPQHF.

The V gene is TRBV5-4, the J gene TRBJ1-1; D unclear. Germline V gene sequence: CDR1 SGHNT, CDR2 YYREEE (reference sequence). The CDR3 is 13 residues long. Deletions cut 4 bases from V and 5 bases from J, with 12 bases between. The CDR3 reads CASSQAGRTEAFF. CDR3 bases: TGTGCCAGCAGCCAAGCGGGTAGGACTGAAGCTTTCTTT.

The V gene is TRBV7-2, the J gene TRBJ2-7; 10 positions match TRBD1. The junction had 8 bases not matched to a gene; V was cut back by 5 bases and J by 1 base. The length of the CDR3 is 16 residues. Germline values: CDR1 SGHTA, CDR2 FQGNSA. CDR3 in amino acids: CASSPPWTGGSYEQYF. CDR3 DNA: TGTGCCAGCAGCCCCCCGTGGACAGGGGGATCCTACGAGCAGTACTTC.

The rearrangement joins TRBV5-8 to TRBJ2-1; 12 positions match TRBD1. CDR1 and CDR2 from the germline V gene are SGHTS and YDEGEE. The CDR3 is 16 amino acids. Losses at the gene ends were 3 bases for V and 8 bases for J; bases not matched to a gene: 9. The CDR3 is CASSSRPGQGAYEQFF. DNA of the CDR3: TGTGCCAGCAGCTCGCGTCCGGGACAGGGGGCTTATGAGCAGTTCTTC.

This clone occurred a few times. This rearrangement joins TRBV28 to TRBJ1-1; D is unclear. The CDR3 spans 14 residues. V gave up 9 bases and J gave up 4 bases, with 18 bases separating them. CDR1 is MDHEN and CDR2 is SYDVKM in the germline V gene. CDR3 protein: CASDTGSFPTEAFF. CDR3 sequence (DNA): TGTGCCAGTGATACCGGGAGTTTCCCCACTGAAGCTTTCTTT.

The rearrangement links TRBV6-1 to TRBJ1-2; TRBD1 matches 7 bases. Unmatched junction bases numbered 12, after V lost 7 bases and J lost 7 bases. CDR1 is MNHNS, CDR2 SASEGT, per germline. This CDR3 contains 14 residues. The CDR3 sequence is CASKIDRAYFGYTF. CDR3 nucleotides: TGTGCCAGCAAAATAGACAGGGCGTATTTTGGCTACACCTTC.

The V gene is TRBV7-8, the J gene TRBJ2-7; D unresolved. The CDR3 has 12 residues. Germline V lookup: CDR1 SGHVS, CDR2 FQNEAQ. The V and J ends lost 3 bases and 4 bases respectively, with 7 bases between them. The CDR3 sequence: CASSLVTYEQYF. The CDR3 coding sequence is TGTGCCAGCAGCTTGGTAACTTACGAGCAGTACTTC. Variable domain in full (rest from reference TRBV7-8 and TRBJ2-7): GAGVSQSPRYKVAKRGQDVALRCDPISGHVSLFWYQQALGQGPEFLTYFQNEAQLDKSGLPSDRFFAERPEGSVSTLKIQRTQQEDSAVYLCASSLVTYEQYFGPGTRLTVT.

Details on this clone: A read error may account for a junction end that differs from germline. The chain links TRBV15 to TRBJ2-6, with 9 bases that match TRBD1. CDR3 length: 17 amino acids. CDR1 and CDR2 (germline): LNHNV, YYDKDF (reference sequence). The CDR3 DNA reads as TGTGCCACCAGCAGAGGCCGGGACAGGGCTGGGGCCAACGGCCTGACTTTC. This sequence encodes CATSRGRDRAGANGLTF.

The chain is built from TRBV5-1 and TRBJ1-1; tentative D call: TRBD1 (6 bases). The V and J ends lost 0 bases and 7 bases respectively, with 25 bases between them. Germline V gene lookup returns CDR1 SGHRS and CDR2 YFSETQ. The CDR3 sequence is 18 residues long. The CDR3 DNA reads as TGCGCCAGCAGCTTGGTACTTAGTGTTTCGGGGACACATAGTGAAGCTTTCTTT. It translates to CASSLVLSVSGTHSEAFF.

The table lists this clone with a count of one. The V gene is TRBV2, the J gene TRBJ1-2; D may be TRBD1 (6 bases). Germline V CDR1 and CDR2: SNHLY, FYNNEI. This CDR3 has 15 amino acids. The germline V and J ends were trimmed by 7 bases and 0 bases, with 15 bases remaining between them. CDR3 sequence (DNA): TGTGCCAGCATTCGATCGGACAGTTCTAACTATGGCTACACCTTC. It yields the protein CASIRSDSSNYGYTF.

This clone was picked up a small number of times. V usage is TRBV11-2 and J usage is TRBJ2-3; 9 bases line up with TRBD1. The CDR3 spans 16 residues. Germline CDR1 is SGHAT and CDR2 is FQNNGV. V gave up 2 bases and J gave up 4 bases; unmatched junction bases: 7. This CDR3 reads CASSLIGGQGADTQYF. In DNA, the CDR3 is TGTGCCAGCAGCTTAATAGGGGGACAGGGCGCAGATACGCAGTATTTT.

The gene calls are TRBV9 and TRBJ1-6; 7 bases agree with TRBD1. There are 15 residues in the CDR3. Germline V gene sequence: CDR1 SGDLS, CDR2 YYNGEE. V trimming: 0 bases; J trimming: 10 bases; junction bases outside the gene matches: 7. Written as DNA, the CDR3 is TGTGCCAGCAGCGTAGCGGGGACAGTGAAATCACCCCTCCACTTT. Protein product: CASSVAGTVKSPLHF.

The chain recombines TRBV10-2 with TRBJ1-2, with D unresolved. The V and J ends lost 3 bases and 8 bases respectively, with 10 bases between them. Looked up from germline, CDR1 is WSHSY and CDR2 is SAAADI. This CDR3 has 12 amino acids. CDR3 in amino acids: CASSDFRSGYTF. For the CDR3, the DNA is TGCGCCAGCAGTGACTTCCGGTCCGGCTACACCTTC.

The chain employs TRBV11-1 and TRBJ1-2; TRBD1 agrees at 9 bases. Looked up from germline, CDR1 is SGHAT and CDR2 is FQDESV (reference sequence). V lost 5 bases to trimming and J lost 6 bases; unmatched junction nucleotides: 4. The CDR3 length is 13 residues. The CDR3 protein is CASSHRGRDGYTF. The CDR3 DNA sequence: TGTGCCAGCAGCCACAGGGGGCGCGATGGCTACACCTTC.